Below are 14 T cell receptor beta chains sequenced from a single sample in a study of PD-L1 blockade in urothelial cancer. The data were produced by immunoSEQ multiplex PCR, yet TCRdb's version contains in-frame clones alone and is incomplete. The data contain roughly 48,000 clones, 75% to 90% of them seen just once; the ten biggest clones take up 5% to 6%. Source: PBMCs, taken around atezolizumab (anti-PD-L1) treatment. The receptors were sampled from a man between 35 and 55 years old with urothelial cancer.

The chain employs TRBV2 and TRBJ2-5; maybe TRBD1 (6 bases). The germline V gene encodes CDR1 SNHLY and CDR2 FYNNEI. V lost 8 bases, J lost 4 bases, and 14 bases lay in between. The CDR3 loop spans 13 amino acids. The CDR3 nucleotides read TGTGCCAGCGGCCTAAAACAGGGAGAGACCCAGTACTTC. Translated, it gives CASGLKQGETQYF.

V usage is TRBV5-1 and J usage is TRBJ1-3; D is unclear. The CDR3 has 15 amino acids. Germline-derived CDR1 and CDR2 are SGHRS and YFSETQ. V lost 0 bases and J lost 2, with 9 bases in between. CDR3 nucleotides: TGCGCCAGCAGCTTGGGATGGGCCGCTGGAAACACCATATATTTT. Its translation is CASSLGWAAGNTIYF.

The V and J genes are TRBV6-5 and TRBJ1-5; TRBD1 matches at 11 bases. This CDR3 region has 15 residues. The V gene's germline CDR1 is MNHEY and CDR2 SVGAGI. After removal of 8 bases from V and 5 bases from J, the junction contained 8 bases not matched to a gene. The CDR3 sequence is CASSRDRGSDQPQHF. CDR3 DNA: TGTGCCAGCTCGAGGGACAGGGGGTCGGATCAGCCCCAGCATTTT.

This clone occurred a few times. The chain uses TRBV30 and TRBJ1-5, with D possibly being TRBD1 (6 bases). The V and J ends lost 2 bases and 3 bases respectively, with 8 bases between them. The CDR3 spans 13 residues. Per germline, CDR1 GTSNPN and CDR2 SVGIG (reference sequence). The CDR3 DNA reads TGTGCCTGGAGTACAGGGTCCAATCAGCCCCAGCATTTT. Protein: CAWSTGSNQPQHF.

The rearrangement joins TRBV6-6 to TRBJ2-7, with D tentatively TRBD2 (6 bases). This CDR3 has 14 residues. Germline V CDR1 and CDR2: MNHNY, SVGAGI (reference sequence). V lost 3 bases, J lost 3 bases, and 12 bases lay in between. CDR3 region: CASSYRSEGYEQYF. CDR3 bases: TGTGCCAGCAGTTATCGTTCGGAGGGCTACGAGCAGTACTTC.

A single count supports this clone. V is TRBV2 and J is TRBJ2-6, with 9 bases matching TRBD2. The CDR3 runs to 17 residues. V gave up 6 bases and J gave up 3 bases; unmatched junction bases: 9. Germline V gene data show CDR1 as SNHLY and CDR2 as FYNNEI. Here the CDR3 reads CASRWGLASFGANVLTF. Written as DNA, the CDR3 is TGTGCCAGCAGGTGGGGACTAGCAAGCTTTGGGGCCAACGTCCTGACTTTC. Together with reference TRBV2 and TRBJ2-6, the CDR3 gives the full variable domain: EPEVTQTPSHQVTQMGQEVILRCVPISNHLYFYWYRQILGQKVEFLVSFYNNEISEKSEIFDDQFSVERPDGSNFTLKIRSTKLEDSAMYFCASRWGLASFGANVLTFGAGSRLTVL.

This sequence joins TRBV30 and TRBJ2-3; D may be TRBD1 (6 bases). CDR1 is GTSNPN and CDR2 is SVGIG in the germline V gene (reference sequence). This CDR3 is 13 amino acids long. V lost 2 bases to trimming and J lost 2 bases, with 8 bases between them. The CDR3 region is CAWSKGVTDTQYF. In DNA form, the CDR3 reads TGTGCCTGGAGTAAGGGGGTCACAGATACGCAGTATTTT.

This clone was picked up many times. The J gene is TRBJ2-1, the V gene TRBV6-5; 7 nucleotides align to TRBD1. The CDR3 consists of 13 residues. Germline CDR1 and CDR2: MNHEY and SVGAGI. J gave up 7 bases and V 7 bases, and 7 bases lay outside the gene matches. The DNA for the CDR3 is TGTGCCAGCAATAGGGGGCGAGGTAATGAGCAGTTCTTC. Residues: CASNRGRGNEQFF.

The chain carries TRBV18 and TRBJ2-7; D is possibly TRBD1 (6 bases). CDR3 length: 14 residues. With 3 bases removed from V and 6 bases from J, the gap between germline ends came to 15 bases. Germline V gene lookup returns CDR1 KGHSH and CDR2 LQKENI. CDR3 amino acids: CASSPDLGAGEQYF. The CDR3 DNA reads TGTGCCAGCTCACCCGATCTGGGGGCGGGCGAGCAGTACTTC.

As for this clone: A junction end diverges from the germline sequence, so it may reflect a read error. This rearrangement joins TRBV7-7 to TRBJ2-1, with 7 bases identical to TRBD1. This CDR3 has 14 residues. Germline lookup yields CDR1 SSHAT and CDR2 FNYEAQ (reference sequence). In DNA, the CDR3 is TGTGCTAGCAGCTTAGGACAGGCCAACAATGAGCAGTTCTTC. Encoded protein: CASSLGQANNEQFF.

J is TRBJ2-5 and V is TRBV14; tentatively, D is TRBD1 (6 bases). Germline V gene sequence: CDR1 SGHDN, CDR2 FVKESK. The CDR3 is made up of 15 amino acids. Between the trimmed V and J ends, which lost 6 bases and 2 bases, there was a span of 16 bases. This CDR3 is CASSPGTLLQETQYF. The CDR3 nucleotides read TGTGCCAGCAGTCCCGGGACACTCTTGCAAGAGACCCAGTACTTC.

The chain joins TRBV28 to TRBJ1-5; 7 bases match TRBD1. Looked up from germline, CDR1 is MDHEN and CDR2 is SYDVKM. The CDR3 loop spans 15 amino acids. J gave up 1 base and V 2 bases, and 2 bases lay outside the gene matches. CDR3 sequence reads: CASSLRQGSNQPQHF. CDR3 sequence (DNA): TGTGCCAGCAGTTTACGACAGGGCAGCAATCAGCCCCAGCATTTT.

This chain joins TRBV4-3 and TRBJ1-5; D is unclear. V was cut by 2 bases and J by 2 bases, with 13 bases left in between. CDR1 and CDR2 from the germline V gene are LGHNA and YSLEER. This CDR3 is built from 16 residues. CDR3 in amino acids: CASSQSPGQGNQPQHF. CDR3 nucleotides: TGCGCCAGCAGCCAATCCCCAGGCCAGGGCAATCAGCCCCAGCATTTT.

The V gene is TRBV6-1, the J gene TRBJ2-1; no firm D call. The V end lost 8 bases, the J end lost 0 bases, and 14 bases lay between the germline ends. The germline gives CDR1 MNHNS, CDR2 SASEGT. CDR3 size: 15 residues. The CDR3 DNA sequence: TGTGCCAGCTTTCGGCGGCGGAGCTCCTACAATGAGCAGTTCTTC. This encodes CASFRRRSSYNEQFF.